These T cell receptor beta chains were read from a single sample in a study of T cell clonotyping in hematopoietic cell transplantation. Only in-frame clones appear in the TCRdb table, and some are missing; sequencing was by immunoSEQ multiplex PCR. The sample records some 9,200 clones, 70% to 85% being singletons. The specimen was peripheral blood mononuclear cells, collected before stem cell transplant. The receptors here all came from a man in his 60s with acute myeloid leukemia. Some clones in this sample may be carry-over from other donors' samples. Each CDR3 is given with its conserved first and last residue. Each record gives: J gene, clone size, D gene, CDR3 length, V gene, CDR3 protein, CDR3 DNA. D genes are given only for firm matches. Some rows have no size entry. The others give once, few or many, or a class for an expanded clone.

j_gene: TRBJ2-7
abundance: .
d_gene: TRBD1
len: 14
v_gene: TRBV7-9
CDR3aa: CASSSRQGWYEQYF
CDR3nt: TGTGCCAGCAGCTCAAGACAGGGGTGGTACGAGCAGTACTTC

j_gene: TRBJ2-2
abundance: .
d_gene: TRBD1
len: 16
v_gene: TRBV6-5
CDR3aa: CASSYSTGGGTGELFF
CDR3nt: TGTGCCAGCAGTTACTCGACAGGGGGCGGGACCGGGGAGCTGTTTTTT

j_gene: TRBJ2-7
abundance: .
d_gene: .
len: 13
v_gene: TRBV5-6
CDR3aa: CASSPGGRYEQYF
CDR3nt: TGTGCCAGCAGCCCAGGGGGGAGGTACGAGCAGTACTTC

j_gene: TRBJ1-4
abundance: .
d_gene: .
len: 14
v_gene: TRBV6-1
CDR3aa: CASSASGEREKLFF
CDR3nt: TGTGCCAGCAGTGCCTCAGGGGAGAGGGAAAAACTGTTTTTT

j_gene: TRBJ2-7
abundance: .
d_gene: .
len: 13
v_gene: TRBV6-1
CDR3aa: CASSEVRGGEQYF
CDR3nt: TGTGCCAGCAGTGAGGTCAGGGGCGGCGAGCAGTACTTC

j_gene: TRBJ2-7
abundance: .
d_gene: TRBD1
len: 14
v_gene: TRBV28
CDR3aa: CATLTGTGANEQYF
CDR3nt: TGTGCCACCCTCACCGGGACAGGGGCCAACGAGCAGTACTTC

j_gene: TRBJ1-1
abundance: once
d_gene: .
len: 14
v_gene: TRBV6-5
CDR3aa: CASSYYGGNTEAFF
CDR3nt: TGTGCCAGCAGTTACTATGGGGGGAACACTGAAGCTTTCTTT

j_gene: TRBJ1-4
abundance: .
d_gene: .
len: 12
v_gene: TRBV6-1
CDR3aa: CASKDSNEKLFF
CDR3nt: TGTGCCAGCAAGGACAGTAACGAAAAACTGTTTTTT

j_gene: TRBJ1-1
abundance: few
d_gene: .
len: 14
v_gene: TRBV6-1
CDR3aa: CASRARGVNTEAFF
CDR3nt: TGTGCCAGCAGGGCCCGGGGAGTGAACACTGAAGCTTTCTTT

j_gene: TRBJ2-5
abundance: .
d_gene: .
len: 14
v_gene: TRBV5-4
CDR3aa: CASSLGGSQETQYF
CDR3nt: TGTGCCAGCAGCTTGGGCGGATCCCAAGAGACCCAGTACTTC

j_gene: TRBJ2-3
abundance: .
d_gene: TRBD2
len: 15
v_gene: TRBV30
CDR3aa: CAWSLLAGGTDTQYF
CDR3nt: TGTGCCTGGAGTTTACTAGCGGGTGGCACAGATACGCAGTATTTT

j_gene: TRBJ1-2
abundance: .
d_gene: .
len: 17
v_gene: TRBV5-5
CDR3aa: CASSLDGVEDPNYGYTF
CDR3nt: TGTGCCAGCAGCTTGGATGGAGTAGAGGATCCTAACTATGGCTACACCTTC

j_gene: TRBJ2-7
abundance: .
d_gene: .
len: 12
v_gene: TRBV19
CDR3aa: CASSDRPYEQYF
CDR3nt: TGTGCCAGTAGCGACAGACCCTACGAGCAGTACTTC

j_gene: TRBJ2-7
abundance: once
d_gene: TRBD2
len: 15
v_gene: TRBV27
CDR3aa: CASSTRGREGNEQYF
CDR3nt: TGTGCCAGCTCTACCCGGGGGCGGGAGGGTAACGAGCAGTACTTC

j_gene: TRBJ1-1
abundance: .
d_gene: TRBD1
len: 14
v_gene: TRBV7-3
CDR3aa: CASSSTGIDTEAFF
CDR3nt: TGTGCCAGCAGCTCGACAGGGATCGACACTGAAGCTTTCTTT

j_gene: TRBJ1-4
abundance: .
d_gene: TRBD1
len: 16
v_gene: TRBV28
CDR3aa: CASTRDRGRTNEKLFF
CDR3nt: TGTGCCAGCACTCGAGACAGGGGGCGAACTAATGAAAAACTGTTTTTT

j_gene: TRBJ2-1
abundance: .
d_gene: .
len: 11
v_gene: TRBV6-1
CDR3aa: CASSEWDEQFF
CDR3nt: TGTGCCAGCAGTGAATGGGATGAGCAGTTCTTC

j_gene: TRBJ1-2
abundance: .
d_gene: TRBD1
len: 13
v_gene: TRBV6-5
CDR3aa: CASSRTGNYGYTF
CDR3nt: TGTGCCAGCAGCAGGACAGGGAACTATGGCTACACCTTC

j_gene: TRBJ2-5
abundance: .
d_gene: .
len: 13
v_gene: TRBV6-5
CDR3aa: CASRSTGRETQYF
CDR3nt: TGTGCCAGCAGGTCGACAGGGAGGGAGACCCAGTACTTC

j_gene: TRBJ2-7
abundance: .
d_gene: TRBD2
len: 16
v_gene: TRBV7-3
CDR3aa: CASSLMAAGGPREQYF
CDR3nt: TGTGCCAGCAGCTTAATGGCAGCGGGAGGGCCGAGGGAGCAGTACTTC

j_gene: TRBJ1-2
abundance: .
d_gene: .
len: 15
v_gene: TRBV6-5
CDR3aa: CASRDPGLSGYGYTF
CDR3nt: TGTGCCAGCAGAGATCCAGGGTTATCGGGCTATGGCTACACCTTC

j_gene: TRBJ2-1
abundance: .
d_gene: TRBD2
len: 15
v_gene: TRBV30
CDR3aa: CAWSIATSVNNEQFF
CDR3nt: TGTGCCTGGAGTATCGCGACTAGCGTCAACAATGAGCAGTTCTTC

j_gene: TRBJ1-5
abundance: .
d_gene: .
len: 14
v_gene: TRBV27
CDR3aa: CASSLIGSNQPQHF
CDR3nt: TGTGCCAGCAGTTTAATAGGGAGCAATCAGCCCCAGCATTTT

j_gene: TRBJ2-3
abundance: .
d_gene: TRBD2
len: 15
v_gene: TRBV9
CDR3aa: CASSVSGGQVDTQYF
CDR3nt: TGTGCCAGCAGCGTATCGGGGGGGCAGGTAGATACGCAGTATTTT

j_gene: TRBJ1-6
abundance: .
d_gene: TRBD1
len: 16
v_gene: TRBV19
CDR3aa: CASTPRGRGDNSPLHF
CDR3nt: TGTGCCAGTACTCCCAGGGGGCGCGGGGATAATTCACCCCTCCACTTT